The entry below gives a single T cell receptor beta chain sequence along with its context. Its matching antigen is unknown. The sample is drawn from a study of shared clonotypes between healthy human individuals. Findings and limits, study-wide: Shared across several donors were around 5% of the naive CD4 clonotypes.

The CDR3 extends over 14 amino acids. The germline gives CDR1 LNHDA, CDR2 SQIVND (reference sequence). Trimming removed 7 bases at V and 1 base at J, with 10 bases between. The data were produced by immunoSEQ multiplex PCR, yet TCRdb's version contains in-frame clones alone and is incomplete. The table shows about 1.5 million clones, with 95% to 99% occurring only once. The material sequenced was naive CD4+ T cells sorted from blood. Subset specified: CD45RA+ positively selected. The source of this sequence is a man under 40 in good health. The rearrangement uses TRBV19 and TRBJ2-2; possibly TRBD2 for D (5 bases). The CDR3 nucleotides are TGTGCCAGTAAACCCGGACTGAACACCGGGGAGCTGTTTTTT. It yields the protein CASKPGLNTGELFF.